One and the same sample provided the 15 T cell receptor beta chains below, sequenced in a study of technical replicates of blood from a few donors. The assay was immunoSEQ multiplex PCR, and TCRdb's table has in-frame clones only and misses some. In the table there are about 6,900 clones, 90% to 96% of which are singletons. The specimen was PBMCs. The receptors derive from a human donor in good health.

This chain links TRBV5-6 with TRBJ2-2; D remains ambiguous. V lost 2 bases to trimming and J lost 7 bases, with 6 bases between them. The germline gives CDR1 SGHDT, CDR2 YYEEEE. The CDR3 loop spans 12 amino acids. Here the CDR3 DNA reads TGTGCCAGCAGCTTTGTAATCGGGGAGCTGTTTTTT. Residues: CASSFVIGELFF.

The chain has TRBV28 and TRBJ2-7; unclear D gene. This CDR3 is built from 15 residues. Trimming removed 5 bases from V and 4 bases from J, with 18 bases in between. CDR1 MDHEN and CDR2 SYDVKM come from the germline V gene. CDR3 sequence reads: CASSGQAFPQYEQYF. The CDR3 DNA follows: TGTGCCAGCAGTGGTCAAGCCTTTCCTCAATACGAGCAGTACTTC.

This chain connects TRBV2 to TRBJ1-1; D is unresolved. The CDR3 has 14 residues. CDR1 and CDR2 (germline): SNHLY, FYNNEI. V was pared by 3 bases and J by 3 bases, with 11 bases between. CDR3 bases: TGTGCCAGCAGTGACAGAGGGAAACACACTGAAGCTTTCTTT. Translated: CASSDRGKHTEAFF.

The gene calls are TRBV10-3 and TRBJ1-1, with 9 bases identical to TRBD1. Trimming took 6 bases from V and 5 from J; bases not matched to a gene: 13. Looked up from germline, CDR1 is ENHRY and CDR2 is SYGVKD. This CDR3 comprises 16 residues. The CDR3 DNA sequence: TGTGCCATCAGCTTTATGGGACAGGGCGAGGGGACTGAAGCTTTCTTT. This encodes CAISFMGQGEGTEAFF.

The V and J genes are TRBV2 and TRBJ2-1; D is unresolved. The germline V and J ends were trimmed by 6 bases and 8 bases, with 8 bases remaining between them. Germline V gene sequence: CDR1 SNHLY, CDR2 FYNNEI. The CDR3 is 11 amino acids. CDR3 DNA: TGTGCCAGCAGCCCTAGAGATGAGCAGTTCTTC. Its translation is CASSPRDEQFF.

J is TRBJ2-6 and V is TRBV30; 8 bases align to TRBD1. This CDR3 is 17 amino acids long. The V and J ends lost 3 bases and 1 base, in that order; junction bases with no gene match: 8. Germline CDR1 and CDR2: GTSNPN and SVGIG (reference sequence). CDR3 loop: CAWRGQGAHSGANVLTF. In nucleotides, the CDR3 is TGTGCCTGGAGGGGGCAGGGGGCTCATTCTGGGGCCAACGTCCTGACTTTC.

V usage is TRBV6-1 and J usage is TRBJ2-2; TRBD2 aligns across 12 bases. Germline V gives CDR1 MNHNS, CDR2 SASEGT. Germline trimming cut 2 bases from V and 6 bases from J; bases unmatched to any gene: 1. The CDR3 consists of 15 residues. In DNA form, the CDR3 reads TGTGCCAGCAGTGAACTAGCGGGAGGGCCCGGGGAGCTGTTTTTT. Protein product: CASSELAGGPGELFF.

The chain employs TRBV28 and TRBJ1-5; possibly TRBD1 for D (5 bases). CDR3 length equals 14 residues. The V end was cut by 7 bases, the J end by 0 bases, with 10 bases between. Germline CDR1 and CDR2: MDHEN and SYDVKM. In DNA, the CDR3 is TGTGCCAGCACTTGGGGGGGTAGCAATCAGCCCCAGCATTTT. Encoded protein: CASTWGGSNQPQHF.

J is TRBJ2-1 and V is TRBV27; 11 bases align to TRBD2. Germline V gives CDR1 MNHEY, CDR2 SMNVEV (reference sequence). There are 15 residues in the CDR3. The V segment lost 2 bases and the J segment 9 bases; nucleotides outside the gene matches: 6. The CDR3 sequence is CASSLGSSGRSEQFF. CDR3 nucleotides: TGTGCCAGCAGTTTAGGGTCTAGCGGGAGGTCTGAGCAGTTCTTC.

The chain couples TRBV10-2 to TRBJ1-2; maybe TRBD1 (6 bases). Germline loops: CDR1 WSHSY, CDR2 SAAADI. Trimming removed 5 bases from V and 2 bases from J, with 12 bases in between. The CDR3 length is 14 residues. CDR3: CASSPVTGNYGYTF. CDR3 nucleotides: TGCGCCAGCAGTCCTGTAACAGGGAACTATGGCTACACCTTC.

J is TRBJ1-1 and V is TRBV6-7; D call uncertain. TRBV6-7 is an open reading frame whose function is uncertain. The V gene lost 4 bases and the J gene lost 5 bases, with 17 bases spanning the gap. This CDR3 comprises 15 residues. The CDR3 nucleotides read TGTGCCAGCAGTTTAATAAACGGAATCAGGACTGAAGCTTTCTTT. This codes for CASSLINGIRTEAFF.

The V gene is TRBV28, the J gene TRBJ2-7; D is possibly TRBD1 (5 bases). There are 15 residues in the CDR3. Germline CDR1 MDHEN, CDR2 SYDVKM. V was clipped by 8 bases and J by 4 bases, with 21 bases between them. The CDR3 sequence: CASPPPGPTAYEQYF. In nucleotides, the CDR3 is TGTGCCAGCCCCCCGCCGGGTCCGACAGCGTACGAGCAGTACTTC. Full variable domain (missing parts from reference TRBV28 and TRBJ2-7): DVKVTQSSRYLVKRTGEKVFLECVQDMDHENMFWYRQDPGLGLRLIYFSYDVKMKEKGDIPEGYSVSREKKERFSLILESASTNQTSMYLCASPPPGPTAYEQYFGPGTRLTVT.

The genes are TRBV30 and TRBJ2-1, with a weak D call TRBD2 (6 bases). The CDR3 contains 14 residues. CDR1 and CDR2 from the germline V gene are GTSNPN and SVGIG (reference sequence). V was cut by 5 bases and J by 6 bases, with 17 bases left in between. The CDR3 DNA sequence: TGTGCCTGGGACCTCGGGGGACGAGGCAATGAGCAGTTCTTC. This sequence encodes CAWDLGGRGNEQFF.

The chain has TRBV5-3 and TRBJ2-7; 13 bases are a match to TRBD2. TRBV5-3 belongs to the ORF category, with a function that is uncertain. The V and J ends lost 4 bases and 0 bases, in that order; junction bases with no gene match: 4. There are 16 residues in the CDR3. The CDR3: CARSTGLAGSSYEQYF. CDR3 coding DNA: TGTGCCAGAAGCACGGGACTAGCGGGAAGCTCCTACGAGCAGTACTTC.

The V and J genes are TRBV2 and TRBJ2-3; 10 nucleotides match TRBD2. Germline V gene lookup returns CDR1 SNHLY and CDR2 FYNNEI. The CDR3 contains 15 residues. The trim removed 8 bases at V and 5 bases at J, leaving 10 bases unmatched. For the CDR3, the DNA is TGTGCCAGCCGCACAAAGCGGGAGGGAATAGATACGCAGTATTTT. Translating it yields CASRTKREGIDTQYF.